The sequence of this T cell receptor (beta chain) was determined in a study of blood T cell repertoires in COVID-19. TCRdb's table, derived via immunoSEQ multiplex PCR, lists solely in-frame clones and lacks some. Found here are about 99,000 clones, approximately 90% of them singletons; the top ten hold more than 15%. The TCR originated in a woman aged 80 or older in a cohort sampled during active COVID-19. Material for sequencing was peripheral blood.

CDR3 sequence: CASSSGQRSYEQYF. In nucleotides, the CDR3 is TGTGCCAGCAGTTCGGGACAGCGCTCCTACGAGCAGTACTTC. This chain joins TRBV28 and TRBJ2-7; 7 bases are shared with TRBD1. The CDR3 is 14 amino acids. J gave up 0 bases and V 4 bases, and 3 bases lay outside the gene matches. CDR1 is MDHEN, CDR2 SYDVKM, per germline.